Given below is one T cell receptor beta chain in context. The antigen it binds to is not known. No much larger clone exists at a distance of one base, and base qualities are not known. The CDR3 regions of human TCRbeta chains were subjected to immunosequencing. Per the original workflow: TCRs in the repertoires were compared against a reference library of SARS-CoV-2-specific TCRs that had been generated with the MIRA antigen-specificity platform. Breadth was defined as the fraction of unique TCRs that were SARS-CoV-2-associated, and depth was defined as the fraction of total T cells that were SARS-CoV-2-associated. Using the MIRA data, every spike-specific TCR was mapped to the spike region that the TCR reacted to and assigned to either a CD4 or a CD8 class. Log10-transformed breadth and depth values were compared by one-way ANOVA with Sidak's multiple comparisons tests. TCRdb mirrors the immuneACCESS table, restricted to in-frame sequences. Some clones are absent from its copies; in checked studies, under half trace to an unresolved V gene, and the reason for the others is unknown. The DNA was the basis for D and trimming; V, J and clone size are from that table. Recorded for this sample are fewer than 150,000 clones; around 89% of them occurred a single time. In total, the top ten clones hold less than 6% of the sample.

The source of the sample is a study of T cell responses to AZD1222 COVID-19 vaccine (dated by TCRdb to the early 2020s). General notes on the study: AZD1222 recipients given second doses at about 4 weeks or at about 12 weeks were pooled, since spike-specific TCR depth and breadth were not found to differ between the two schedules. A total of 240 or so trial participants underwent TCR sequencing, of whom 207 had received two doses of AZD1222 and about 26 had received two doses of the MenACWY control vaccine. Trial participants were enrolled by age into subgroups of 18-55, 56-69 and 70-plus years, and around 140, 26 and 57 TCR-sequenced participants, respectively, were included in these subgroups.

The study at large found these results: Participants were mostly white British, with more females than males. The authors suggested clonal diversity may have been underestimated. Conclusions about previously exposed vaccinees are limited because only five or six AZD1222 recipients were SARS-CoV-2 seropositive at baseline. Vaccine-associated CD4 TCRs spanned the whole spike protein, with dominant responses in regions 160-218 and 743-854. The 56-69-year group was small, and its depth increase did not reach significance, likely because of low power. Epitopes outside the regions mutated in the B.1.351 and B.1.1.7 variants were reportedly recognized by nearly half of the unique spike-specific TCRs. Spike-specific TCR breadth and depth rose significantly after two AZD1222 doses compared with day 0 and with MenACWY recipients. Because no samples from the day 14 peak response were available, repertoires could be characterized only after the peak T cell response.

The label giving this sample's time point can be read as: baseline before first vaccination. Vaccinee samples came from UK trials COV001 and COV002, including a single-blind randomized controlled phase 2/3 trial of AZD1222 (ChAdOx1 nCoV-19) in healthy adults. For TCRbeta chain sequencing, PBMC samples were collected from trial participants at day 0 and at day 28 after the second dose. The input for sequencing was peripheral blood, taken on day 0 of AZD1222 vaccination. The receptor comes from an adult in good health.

The base sequence is TGTGCCAGCAGCTTGAGCGGGGAAGAGACCCAGTACTTC. Its translation is CASSLSGEETQYF. The rearrangement combines TRBV5-6 with TRBJ2-5; 7 nucleotides in the junction match TRBD2. Measured from the cysteine to the phenylalanine, the CDR3 is 13 residues long. Only the CDR3 portion is preserved as DNA: 39 bases, with reading frame beginning at the first base. After removal of 1 base from V and 3 bases from J, the junction retains 0 bases not matched to a gene. CDR1 is given as SGHDT and CDR2 as YYEEEE, both from the germline V gene.